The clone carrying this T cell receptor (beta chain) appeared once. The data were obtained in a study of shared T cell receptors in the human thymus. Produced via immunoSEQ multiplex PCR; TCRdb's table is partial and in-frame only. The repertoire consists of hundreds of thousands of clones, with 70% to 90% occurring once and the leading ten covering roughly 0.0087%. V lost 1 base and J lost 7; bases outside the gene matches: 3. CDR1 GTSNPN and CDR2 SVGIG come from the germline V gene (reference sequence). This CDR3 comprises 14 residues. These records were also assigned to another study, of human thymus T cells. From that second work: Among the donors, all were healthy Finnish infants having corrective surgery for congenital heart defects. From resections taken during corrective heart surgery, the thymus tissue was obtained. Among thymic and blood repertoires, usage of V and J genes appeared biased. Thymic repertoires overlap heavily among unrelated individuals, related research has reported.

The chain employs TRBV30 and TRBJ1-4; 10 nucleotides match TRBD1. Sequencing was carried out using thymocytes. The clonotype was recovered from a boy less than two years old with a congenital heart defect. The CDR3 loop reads CAWSGQGAGEKLFF. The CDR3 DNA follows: TGTGCCTGGAGTGGACAGGGGGCGGGTGAAAAACTGTTTTTT.